Listed here are 20 T cell receptor beta chains from one sample, sequenced in a study of T-cell reconstitution after alpha-beta-depleted transplantation in children. Unique molecular identifiers featured in how the TCRbeta library was prepared. Each CDR3 protein is one row after TCRdb ran MiXCR on the PCR reads. The data show about 830,000 distinct CDR3 sequences, roughly 15% seen once. Specimen: PBMCs, mostly from graft donor cells, collected 360 days after TCRalphabeta/CD19-depleted stem cell transplant. The receptor source for this set is a male patient between 5 and 17 years old who had a stem cell transplant for acute lymphoblastic leukemia, so the T cells may come from the graft donor.

The V and J genes are TRBV18 and TRBJ1-4; D is uncertain. The CDR3 contains 14 residues. In germline, CDR1 is KGHSH, CDR2 LQKENI. V lost 3 bases and J 4 bases, leaving 9 bases between the germline ends. The CDR3 DNA reads TGTGCCAGCTCACCTCCGGAGCTTAATGAAAAACTGTTTTTT. This sequence encodes CASSPPELNEKLFF.

This clonotype has a handful of counts. The rearrangement joins TRBV5-1 to TRBJ1-2, with D hard to call. Germline V gene sequence: CDR1 SGHRS, CDR2 YFSETQ. The CDR3 consists of 15 residues. V lost 0 bases and J 8 bases, leaving 17 bases between the germline ends. This CDR3 reads CASSLDAGLPQGYTF. In DNA form, the CDR3 reads TGCGCCAGCAGCTTGGATGCAGGCCTCCCGCAAGGCTACACCTTC.

This clonotype occurred many times. The chain has TRBV14 and TRBJ2-1; TRBD2 agrees at 7 bases. The CDR3 is 17 amino acids. Germline trimming cut 0 bases from V and 4 bases from J; bases unmatched to any gene: 9. Germline V gene lookup returns CDR1 SGHDN and CDR2 FVKESK. The CDR3 protein is CASSQESSGLLYNEQFF. As DNA, the CDR3 is TGTGCCAGCAGCCAAGAATCTTCGGGACTATTATACAATGAGCAGTTCTTC.

This clonotype was seen a few times. This chain uses TRBV29-1 with TRBJ1-3, with D hard to call. With 6 bases removed from V and 0 bases from J, the gap between germline ends came to 9 bases. This CDR3 is built from 13 residues. Per germline, CDR1 SQVTM and CDR2 ANQGSEA. CDR3 region: CSVQRGSGNTIYF. DNA for the CDR3: TGCAGCGTCCAGCGGGGCTCTGGAAACACCATATATTTT.

This clonotype was observed a few times. V gene TRBV5-8 combines with J gene TRBJ1-6; D is uncertain. Between the trimmed V and J ends, which lost 0 bases and 0 bases, there was a span of 10 bases. Germline V gene data show CDR1 as SGHTS and CDR2 as YDEGEE. This CDR3 region has 17 residues. CDR3 in DNA: TGTGCCAGCAGCTTGGTTCCTCAAAGCTCCTATAATTCACCCCTCCACTTT. Amino acids: CASSLVPQSSYNSPLHF.

This clonotype was detected ten times or more. The J gene is TRBJ1-6, the V gene TRBV6-5, with a possible D match to TRBD1 (6 bases). Germline loops: CDR1 MNHEY, CDR2 SVGAGI. With 7 bases removed from V and 8 bases from J, the gap between germline ends came to 15 bases. The CDR3 runs to 14 residues. The CDR3 DNA follows: TGTGCCAGCATACTAAAGGGGGGGCATTCACCCCTCCACTTT. It codes for CASILKGGHSPLHF.

This clonotype was counted a few times. This chain joins TRBV12-3 or TRBV12-4 and TRBJ1-2, with D maybe TRBD1 (5 bases). V lost 3 bases, J lost 2 bases, and 16 bases lay in between. This CDR3 has 16 residues. CDR3 sequence reads: CASSFLGLLPNYGYTF. The CDR3 coding sequence is TGTGCCAGCAGTTTTTTGGGACTTCTCCCCAACTATGGCTACACCTTC.

This chain uses TRBV15 with TRBJ1-5; D is ambiguous. V was trimmed by 1 base and J by 7 bases, leaving 8 bases between them. Germline V lookup: CDR1 LNHNV, CDR2 YYDKDF (reference sequence). The CDR3 runs to 13 residues. Here the CDR3 DNA reads TGTGCCACCAGCAGAGCCCTCCTCCAGCCCCAGCATTTT. It is translated as CATSRALLQPQHF.

This clonotype was seen a few times. J is TRBJ2-3 and V is TRBV15; D not resolved. CDR3 length: 12 residues. V dropped 5 bases and J dropped 6 bases, with 9 bases sitting between them. Germline CDR1 reads LNHNV; CDR2 reads YYDKDF (reference sequence). The CDR3 sequence is CATSARPDTQYF. CDR3 DNA: TGTGCCACCAGCGCGAGACCTGATACGCAGTATTTT. The full variable domain, rest sourced from reference TRBV15 and TRBJ2-3, is DAMVIQNPRYQVTQFGKPVTLSCSQTLNHNVMYWYQQKSSQAPKLLFHYYDKDFNNEADTPDNFQSRRPNTSFCFLDIRSPGLGDTAMYLCATSARPDTQYFGPGTRLTVL.

In this sample, this clonotype turned up many times. This chain links TRBV2 with TRBJ2-1; no clear D gene. The V end lost 2 bases, the J end lost 4 bases, and 15 bases lay between the germline ends. The CDR3 is 16 residues long. Per germline, CDR1 SNHLY and CDR2 FYNNEI. The CDR3 is CASSESPDLSYNEQFF. In DNA, the CDR3 is TGTGCCAGCAGTGAATCCCCCGATTTGTCTTACAATGAGCAGTTCTTC. Together with reference TRBV2 and TRBJ2-1, the CDR3 gives the full variable domain: EPEVTQTPSHQVTQMGQEVILRCVPISNHLYFYWYRQILGQKVEFLVSFYNNEISEKSEIFDDQFSVERPDGSNFTLKIRSTKLEDSAMYFCASSESPDLSYNEQFFGPGTRLTVL.

V and J are TRBV9 and TRBJ2-1; D gene ambiguous. There are 12 residues in the CDR3. Trimming took off 0 bases at V and 5 bases at J, with 3 bases between the two ends. Germline-derived CDR1 and CDR2 are SGDLS and YYNGEE. CDR3 loop: CASSVANNEQFF. The CDR3 DNA follows: TGTGCCAGCAGCGTAGCGAACAATGAGCAGTTCTTC.

This clonotype was counted once. The rearrangement uses TRBV7-9 and TRBJ2-4, with a weak D call TRBD1 (5 bases). This CDR3 is built from 14 residues. Germline V lookup: CDR1 SEHNR, CDR2 FQNEAQ (reference sequence). Deletions cut 4 bases from V and 5 bases from J, with 12 bases between. CDR3 in amino acids: CASSSRTRENIQYF. The DNA of the CDR3 is TGTGCCAGCAGCTCACGGACCAGGGAAAACATTCAGTACTTC.

The chain carries TRBV20-1 and TRBJ2-5; tentative D call: TRBD2 (6 bases). Trimming pared 6 bases from V and 4 bases from J, leaving 18 bases between. The V gene's germline CDR1 is DFQATT and CDR2 SNEGSKA (reference sequence). The CDR3 loop spans 14 amino acids. This CDR3 is CSAPNWGRRETQYF. CDR3 in DNA: TGCAGTGCGCCCAACTGGGGGAGGCGAGAGACCCAGTACTTC.

The chain recombines TRBV7-6 with TRBJ2-1, with 9 bases that match TRBD1. V was clipped by 4 bases and J by 0 bases; unmatched bases: 10. From germline, CDR1 is SGHVS and CDR2 FNYEAQ. The CDR3 spans 18 residues. The CDR3 sequence: CASSSDRGWRLSYNEQFF. In DNA, the CDR3 is TGTGCCAGCAGCTCAGACAGGGGGTGGCGACTCTCCTACAATGAGCAGTTCTTC.

The rearrangement joins TRBV2 to TRBJ2-7; D is unresolved. CDR1 and CDR2 (germline): SNHLY, FYNNEI. The CDR3 loop spans 13 amino acids. V dropped 6 bases and J dropped 5 bases, with 14 bases sitting between them. The CDR3 DNA sequence: TGTGCCAGCAGGGATAAGATTAGAGACGAGCAGTACTTC. Protein product: CASRDKIRDEQYF.

This clonotype was detected only a few times. The V and J genes are TRBV20-1 and TRBJ1-6, with 8 bases lining up with TRBD1. V lost 3 bases to trimming and J lost 7 bases; unmatched junction nucleotides: 8. The CDR3 spans 15 residues. CDR1 DFQATT and CDR2 SNEGSKA come from the germline V gene (reference sequence). The CDR3 sequence is CSASLLDRDNSPLHF. The CDR3 DNA follows: TGCAGTGCTAGCCTCTTGGACAGGGACAATTCACCCCTCCACTTT.

In its sample, this clonotype was seen a few times. This chain connects TRBV4-2 to TRBJ1-5, with 10 positions matching TRBD1. With V trimmed by 0 bases and J by 5 bases, 10 bases remained unmatched. Per the germline V gene, CDR1 is LGHNA and CDR2 is YNFKEQ. The CDR3 runs 18 residues. The CDR3 protein is CASSQDPDRGPRYQPQHF. The CDR3 nucleotides are TGTGCCAGCAGCCAAGATCCAGACAGGGGGCCCCGTTATCAGCCCCAGCATTTT.

This sequence joins TRBV3-1 and TRBJ2-3; D unresolved. V was shortened by 4 bases and J by 1 base, with 15 bases between the two germline ends. Germline V lookup: CDR1 LGHDT, CDR2 YNNKEL (reference sequence). This CDR3 has 16 amino acids. CDR3 coding DNA: TGTGCCAGCAGCCCTTCCAGTATCCCCGGCACAGATACGCAGTATTTT. It translates to CASSPSSIPGTDTQYF.

CDR3 residues: CASSQRRGSDRNQPQHF. In DNA form, the CDR3 reads TGCGCCAGCAGCCAACGCAGGGGATCTGATCGCAATCAGCCCCAGCATTTT. V and J are TRBV4-1 and TRBJ1-5; a possible D gene is TRBD1 (6 bases). V lost 2 bases and J 2 bases, leaving 16 bases between the germline ends. Germline loops: CDR1 MGHRA, CDR2 YSYEKL. CDR3 length equals 17 residues.

This clonotype was seen a few times. V is TRBV12-3 or TRBV12-4 and J is TRBJ2-4, with D perhaps TRBD1 (5 bases). There are 13 residues in the CDR3. V lost 4 bases to trimming and J lost 6 bases, with 10 bases between them. The CDR3 is CASSSGQGNIQYF. The CDR3 DNA follows: TGTGCCAGCAGTTCTGGGCAGGGAAACATTCAGTACTTC.